This TCR beta chain was captured in a study of cytomegalovirus exposure and HLA in healthy donors. Study-wide context: The Caucasian-associated ancestry cluster contained around four fifths of the approximately 400 genotyped donors.

The CDR3 runs 14 residues. The trim removed 7 bases at V and 4 bases at J, leaving 8 bases unmatched. Per the germline V gene, CDR1 is LNHDA and CDR2 is SQIVND (reference sequence). It was with 60 Vbeta and 13 Jbeta primers that the PCR ran. The assay was immunoSEQ multiplex PCR, and TCRdb's table has in-frame clones only and misses some. The repertoire includes 55,000 to 65,000 clones, roughly 80% of them detected once, and approximately 3.5% sits in the top ten. Comment on this clone: Its antigen remains unidentified.

Broader study findings: Common viral pathogens (according to a later analysis) appeared linked to several of the most significant clusters.

The sample comprised PBMCs. This receptor was identified in a woman aged 40-49 years in good health and CMV-seropositive. This chain joins TRBV19 and TRBJ1-2; 8 nucleotides match TRBD1. CDR3 in amino acids: CASTPTGERYGYTF. Written as DNA, the CDR3 is TGTGCCAGTACCCCGACAGGGGAACGCTATGGCTACACCTTC.